A single sample is the source of the 15 T cell receptor beta chains below, sequenced in a study of Tregs in tolerant kidney transplant recipients. The nonmyeloablative bone marrow transplants came from related graft donors, with transient mixed chimerism. Repertoires were generated with immunoSEQ multiplex PCR, while TCRdb's copy carries only in-frame clones and drops some. This sample lists approximately 15,000 clones; its ten largest clones have 27%. The specimen was CD8+ T cells from blood (PBMCs), collected 6 months after the transplant. The receptors shown here come from a human patient who received a combined kidney and bone marrow transplant. The graft donor may account for some of the T cells.

Concerning this clone itself: With the read ending 3 residues before the CDR3 end, the germline J gene is used to fill in that end. The V gene is TRBV6-2 or TRBV6-3, the J gene TRBJ2-7; 10 bases are a match to TRBD2. V lost 6 bases to trimming and J lost 3 bases; unmatched junction nucleotides: 8. Germline V gene data show CDR1 as MNHEY and CDR2 as SVGEGT. This CDR3 region has 15 residues. CDR3 in amino acids: CASRSYGLAVYEQYF. CDR3 DNA, as far as it was read: TGTGCCAGCAGGAGTTACGGACTAGCGGTCTACGAG.

As to this clone: The read ends 3 residues early relative to the CDR3; the germline J gene fills the gap. This chain joins TRBV19 and TRBJ2-7; a weak D match, TRBD2 (5 bases). Trimming pared 2 bases from V and 4 bases from J, leaving 15 bases between. The CDR3 runs to 15 residues. CDR1 LNHDA and CDR2 SQIVND come from the germline V gene (reference sequence). The CDR3 DNA, read in part, is TGTGCCAGTAGTATAAGTCCGGCGGGCGGATACGAG. This gives the protein CASSISPAGGYE. The whole CDR3 sequence reads CASSISPAGGYEQYF. Combining the CDR3 with reference TRBV19 and TRBJ2-7 gives the whole variable domain DGGITQSPKYLFRKEGQNVTLSCEQNLNHDAMYWYRQDPGQGLRLIYYSQIVNDFQKGDIAEGYSVSREKKESFPLTVTSAQKNPTAFYLCASSISPAGGYEQYFGPGTRLTVT.

A note on this clone: The CDR3 end lies 3 residues beyond the end of the read and is filled in from the germline J gene. This chain joins TRBV5-1 and TRBJ2-6; 8 bases agree with TRBD2. CDR3 size: 14 residues. Looked up from germline, CDR1 is SGHRS and CDR2 is YFSETQ. V lost 7 bases, J lost 6 bases, and 6 bases stayed unmatched. CDR3 DNA, as far as it was read: TGCGCCAGCCGGACGGGGGGGGAGGCCAACGTC. Protein: CASRTGGEANV. The full CDR3 sequence reads CASRTGGEANVLTF. Variable domain in full (rest from reference TRBV5-1 and TRBJ2-6): KAGVTQTPRYLIKTRGQQVTLSCSPISGHRSVSWYQQTPGQGLQFLFEYFSETQRNKGNFPGRFSGRQFSNSRSEMNVSTLELGDSALYLCASRTGGEANVLTFGAGSRLTVL.

The CDR3 region is CASSPEETGGYGQYF. CDR3 DNA (partial): TGTGCCAGCAGCCCTGAGGAAACAGGGGGCTATGGT. The genes are TRBV7-6 and TRBJ2-4; 9 nucleotides agree with TRBD1. The observed sequence ends 3 residues before the CDR3 terminus, with the missing tail filled in from the germline J gene. The V gene's germline CDR1 is SGHVS and CDR2 FNYEAQ. The CDR3 has 15 residues. The variable domain in full, completed from reference TRBV7-6 and TRBJ2-4, reads GAGVSQSPRYKVTKRGQDVALRCDPISGHVSLYWYRQALGQGPEFLTYFNYEAQQDKSGLPNDRFSAERPEGSISTLTIQRTEQRDSAMYRCASSPEETGGYGQYFGAGTRLSVL.

A remark on this clone: The missing CDR3 end, 3 residues past where the read stops, is filled in from the germline J gene. This chain uses TRBV5-5 with TRBJ2-3; 9 nucleotides align to TRBD1. The germline V gene has CDR1 SGHKS and CDR2 YYEKEE (reference sequence). The CDR3 runs 15 residues. The DNA read from the CDR3 is TGTGCCAGCAGCTTGGGGCCGGGACAGGGAGAGACG. It translates to CASSLGPGQGET. The CDR3 reads in full as CASSLGPGQGETQYF.

CDR3 DNA (partial): TGCGCCAGCACCGCCCCGGGGAAGTGGACC. This sequence encodes CASTAPGKWT. From start to end, the CDR3 is CASTAPGKWTQYF. The chain uses TRBV5-1 and TRBJ2-5, with D maybe TRBD2 (5 bases). The CDR3 end falls 3 residues outside the read, so it is completed with the germline J gene. V dropped 6 bases and J dropped 7 bases, with 16 bases sitting between them. Germline lookup yields CDR1 SGHRS and CDR2 YFSETQ. The CDR3 length is 13 residues.

Points on this clone: Read coverage stops 3 residues before the CDR3 terminus; the germline J gene supplies the remainder. The chain carries TRBV10-1 and TRBJ1-6; 7 bases fit TRBD1. V was pared by 6 bases and J by 10 bases, with 18 bases of the junction left unmatched. The CDR3 spans 17 residues. Germline lookup yields CDR1 WNHNN and CDR2 SYGVQD (reference sequence). The CDR3 DNA, read in part, is TGCGCCAGCAGGAAACCCCTCTATGTCGACAGGGAGTCACCC. Its translation: CASRKPLYVDRESP. The whole CDR3 sequence reads CASRKPLYVDRESPLHF.

As regards this clone: The CDR3 is cut off 3 residues early in the read; its end comes from the germline J gene. The chain employs TRBV20-1 and TRBJ2-7, with 8 bases matching TRBD2. The V and J ends lost 3 bases and 2 bases, in that order; junction bases with no gene match: 9. Germline CDR1 DFQATT, CDR2 SNEGSKA (reference sequence). The CDR3 consists of 15 residues. CDR3 sequence: CSASFLAGTTYEQYF. The CDR3 bases that were read are TGCAGTGCTAGTTTTCTAGCGGGCACCACCTACGAG.

Measured by frequency, this clone is medium-sized. CDR3 loop: CASSATGAGQETQYF. The covered CDR3 bases are TGTGCCAGCAGCGCCACCGGCGCAGGGCAAGAGACC. This chain links TRBV9 with TRBJ2-5; D perhaps matches TRBD1 (5 bases). The DNA ends 3 residues before the CDR3 does, and the rest of the CDR3 is filled in from the germline J gene. The CDR3 contains 15 residues. In germline, CDR1 is SGDLS, CDR2 YYNGEE. Trimming removed 3 bases from V and 2 bases from J, with 14 bases in between.

Of note for this clone: The read terminates 3 residues ahead of where the CDR3 ends, so the germline J gene completes it. This chain links TRBV4-1 with TRBJ2-5; D gene unclear. Per the germline V gene, CDR1 is MGHRA and CDR2 is YSYEKL. The CDR3 has 13 amino acids. Trimming took 1 base from V and 4 from J, leaving 7 bases between them. Here the CDR3 reads CASSQVLPETQYF. CDR3 bases read: TGCGCCAGCAGCCAAGTCCTCCCAGAGACC.

To note about this clone: The read halts 3 residues ahead of the CDR3 end, with the missing end drawn from the germline J gene. V usage is TRBV20-1 and J usage is TRBJ2-3; D gene ambiguous. CDR1 is DFQATT, CDR2 SNEGSKA, per germline (reference sequence). Trimming took 6 bases from V and 4 from J, leaving 8 bases between them. The CDR3 loop spans 11 amino acids. The CDR3 DNA, read in part, is TGCAGTGCAGGGCCCGCAGATACG. It yields the protein CSAGPADT. The complete CDR3 protein is CSAGPADTQYF.

Regarding this clone: The read falls 3 residues short of the CDR3 end, and the missing part is taken from the germline J gene. The rearrangement uses TRBV29-1 and TRBJ2-2; TRBD1 agrees at 8 bases. The V segment lost 6 bases and the J segment 3 bases; nucleotides outside the gene matches: 3. The germline V gene encodes CDR1 SQVTM and CDR2 ANQGSEA. The CDR3 runs to 13 residues. The sequenced CDR3 bases are TGCAGCGTCCGGGACAGGTACACCGGGGAG. It codes for CSVRDRYTGE. Given in full, the CDR3 is CSVRDRYTGELFF.

Notes on this clone: The read stops 3 residues short of the end of the CDR3; the missing end is completed from the germline J gene. The J gene is TRBJ2-1, the V gene TRBV7-6, with 11 bases identical to TRBD2. V was pared by 7 bases and J by 9 bases, with 11 bases of the junction left unmatched. This CDR3 is 15 amino acids long. Germline V gives CDR1 SGHVS, CDR2 FNYEAQ. Incomplete CDR3 DNA: TGTGCCAGCACCACAGGAGGTAGCGGGAGGGCTGAG. Protein sequence: CASTTGGSGRAE. The whole CDR3 protein reads CASTTGGSGRAEQFF. The full variable domain, with the rest looked up from reference TRBV7-6 and TRBJ2-1, is GAGVSQSPRYKVTKRGQDVALRCDPISGHVSLYWYRQALGQGPEFLTYFNYEAQQDKSGLPNDRFSAERPEGSISTLTIQRTEQRDSAMYRCASTTGGSGRAEQFFGPGTRLTVL.

This clone counts as large by frequency. The CDR3 bases that were read are TGCGCCAGCAGCGCGACAGATACCAATTCACCC. Amino acids: CASSATDTNSP. The entire CDR3 protein reads CASSATDTNSPLHF. This chain joins TRBV5-1 and TRBJ1-6; perhaps TRBD1 as D (5 bases). Read sequence stops 3 residues before the CDR3 end, and the germline J gene provides the missing end. Germline V gene data show CDR1 as SGHRS and CDR2 as YFSETQ. The V end lost 4 bases, the J end lost 7 bases, and 12 bases lay between the germline ends. The CDR3 runs to 14 residues.

Concerning this clone itself: The read stops 3 residues short of the end of the CDR3; the missing end is completed from the germline J gene. This sequence joins TRBV7-6 and TRBJ1-2; tentatively, D is TRBD1 (5 bases). CDR3 length: 16 amino acids. Germline V gives CDR1 SGHVS, CDR2 FNYEAQ. This CDR3 is CASSPAGLAGSYDYTF. CDR3 DNA (partial): TGTGCCAGCAGCCCCGCGGGACTAGCGGGTTCCTACGAC.